This T cell receptor (beta chain) was sequenced in a study of blood T cell repertoires in COVID-19. Study summary: T cells, B-cell-depleted T cells, or PBMCs provided the cDNA or gDNA that served as material.

Clones were sequenced by immunoSEQ multiplex PCR, and TCRdb holds only the in-frame ones, with some missing. The sample has under 300,000 clones, approximately 82% seen once. Germline assignment: CDR1 SGHRS and CDR2 YFSETQ. V was trimmed by 6 bases and J by 4 bases, leaving 14 bases between them. This CDR3 has 13 residues. This rearrangement joins TRBV5-1 to TRBJ2-7, with D perhaps matching TRBD1 (6 bases). Material for sequencing was peripheral blood. The receptor was isolated from a man aged 30 to 45 who had recovered from COVID-19. CDR3 sequence reads: CASTTGQLYEQYF. DNA of the CDR3: TGCGCCAGCACGACCGGACAGCTTTACGAGCAGTACTTC.